This entry is about one TCR beta chain. The data stem from a study of blood T cell repertoires in COVID-19. Study background: The origin of the acute and convalescent COVID-19 samples was the United States, Italy and Spain. Nucleic acid was either cDNA or gDNA, and it came from T cells, B-cell-depleted T cells, or PBMCs.

Authors' processing steps: Estimated nucleated cell counts came from reference gene primer amplification. Profiled with immunoSEQ multiplex PCR; TCRdb holds only in-frame clones, not every one. D and trimming come from the DNA, and the V and J calls and clone size come from that table. This table holds under 200,000 clones, roughly 78% found once. The V and J ends lost 4 bases and 3 bases, in that order; junction bases with no gene match: 16. Germline values: CDR1 SGHAT, CDR2 FQNNGV. This CDR3 contains 19 residues. The rearrangement links TRBV11-2 to TRBJ2-1; 9 nucleotides agree with TRBD2. The sequence was collected from a man aged 70 or older with active or convalescent COVID-19. Sample: peripheral blood. The CDR3 region is CASSSITGTLAGDYNEQFF. The CDR3 DNA follows: TGTGCCAGCAGCTCTATTACGGGAACCTTAGCGGGAGACTACAATGAGCAGTTCTTC. Variable domain in full (rest from reference TRBV11-2 and TRBJ2-1): EAGVAQSPRYKIIEKRQSVAFWCNPISGHATLYWYQQILGQGPKLLIQFQNNGVVDDSQLPKDRFSAERLKGVDSTLKIQPAKLEDSAVYLCASSSITGTLAGDYNEQFFGPGTRLTVL.